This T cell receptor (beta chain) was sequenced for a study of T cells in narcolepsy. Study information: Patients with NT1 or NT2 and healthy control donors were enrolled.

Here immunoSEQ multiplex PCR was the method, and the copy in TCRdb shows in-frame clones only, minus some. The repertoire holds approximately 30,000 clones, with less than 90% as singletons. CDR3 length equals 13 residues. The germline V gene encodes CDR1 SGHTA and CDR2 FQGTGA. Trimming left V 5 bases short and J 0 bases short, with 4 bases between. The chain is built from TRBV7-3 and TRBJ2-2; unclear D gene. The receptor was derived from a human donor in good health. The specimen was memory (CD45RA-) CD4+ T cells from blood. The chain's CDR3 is CASSGANTGELFF. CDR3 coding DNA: TGTGCCAGCAGCGGCGCGAACACCGGGGAGCTGTTTTTT.